This TCR beta chain stems from a study of blood T cell repertoires in COVID-19. Study processing details: Estimation of nucleated cell counts relied on the amplification of reference gene primers. Sequencing was performed with immunoSEQ multiplex PCR; in TCRdb, only in-frame clones are kept and a portion is missing. Clone size and the V and J calls come from that table; the DNA yielded D and trimming. The repertoire holds roughly 220,000 clones, with 80% as singletons. The age range of participants was about 18 to 95 years, with residence in about two dozen US areas. Participant reports of clinical history set cohort assignment. The origin of this receptor is a man aged 30 to 39 with acute COVID-19. Sequenced sample: PBMCs or T cells enriched from blood (not recorded which).

The CDR3 region is CASQGRVVRDSYEQYF. The CDR3 nucleotides read TGTGCCAGCCAAGGTCGTGTTGTCAGGGACTCCTACGAGCAGTACTTC. The V call is TRBV11-2, the J call TRBJ2-7; weak D call: TRBD1 (5 bases). Germline assignment: CDR1 SGHAT and CDR2 FQNNGV. This CDR3 comprises 16 residues. V was trimmed by 8 bases and J by 0 bases, leaving 20 bases between them.